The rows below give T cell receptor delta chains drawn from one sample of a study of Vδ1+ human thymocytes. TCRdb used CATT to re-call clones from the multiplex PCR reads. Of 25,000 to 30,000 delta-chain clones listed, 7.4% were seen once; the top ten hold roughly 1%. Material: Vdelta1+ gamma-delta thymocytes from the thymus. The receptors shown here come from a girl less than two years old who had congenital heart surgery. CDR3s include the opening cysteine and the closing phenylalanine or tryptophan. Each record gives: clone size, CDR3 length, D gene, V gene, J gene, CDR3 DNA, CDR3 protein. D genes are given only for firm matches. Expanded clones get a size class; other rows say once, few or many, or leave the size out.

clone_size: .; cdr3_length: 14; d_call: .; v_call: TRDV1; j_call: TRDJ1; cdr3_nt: TGTGCTCTTGGGGAAGCGTATAACACCGATAAACTCATCTTT; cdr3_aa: CALGEAYNTDKLIF
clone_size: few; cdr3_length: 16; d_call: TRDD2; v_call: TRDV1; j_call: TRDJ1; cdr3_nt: TGTGCTCTTGGGGAATGGGATTCCTACGGAGCCGATAAACTCATCTTT; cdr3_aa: CALGEWDSYGADKLIF
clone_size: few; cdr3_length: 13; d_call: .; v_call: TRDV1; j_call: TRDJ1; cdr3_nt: TGTGCTCTTGGGGAGGTAGGGACCGATAAACTCATCTTT; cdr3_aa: CALGEVGTDKLIF
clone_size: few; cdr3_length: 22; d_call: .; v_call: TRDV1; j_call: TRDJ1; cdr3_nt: TGTGCTCTTGGGGAACTTTGGGGTTTCCTACAAGGTGGGGGCAGCTTCACCGATAAACTCATCTTT; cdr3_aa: CALGELWGFLQGGGSFTDKLIF
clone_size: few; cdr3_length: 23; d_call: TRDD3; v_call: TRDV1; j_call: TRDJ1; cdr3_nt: TGTGCTCTTGGGGAAACACACCCCTTACTGGGGGATACGGGTCGCGGGTACACCGATAAACTCATCTTT; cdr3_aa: CALGETHPLLGDTGRGYTDKLIF
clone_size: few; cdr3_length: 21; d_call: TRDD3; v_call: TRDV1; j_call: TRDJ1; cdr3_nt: TGTGCTCTTGGGGACACCGGTACAAACCCTTACTGGGGGACCCCCACCGATAAACTCATCTTT; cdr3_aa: CALGDTGTNPYWGTPTDKLIF
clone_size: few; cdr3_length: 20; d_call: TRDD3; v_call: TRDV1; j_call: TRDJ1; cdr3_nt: TGTGCTCTTGGGGAATGCGGCCCGATGGGGGATACGCGTTGGAGTGATAAACTCATCTTT; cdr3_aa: CALGECGPMGDTRWSDKLIF
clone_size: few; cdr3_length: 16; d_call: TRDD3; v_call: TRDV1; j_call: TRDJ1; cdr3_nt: TGTGCTCTTTTTCCCCACTTCCCTTACTGGGGAAATAAACTCATCTTT; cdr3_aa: CALFPHFPYWGNKLIF
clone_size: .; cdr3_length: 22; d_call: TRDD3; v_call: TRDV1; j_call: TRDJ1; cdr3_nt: TGTGCTCTTGGGGAACTTCGCCTTCCTACATCTGGGGGATACCTTTTCGGCGATAAACTCATCTTT; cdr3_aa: CALGELRLPTSGGYLFGDKLIF
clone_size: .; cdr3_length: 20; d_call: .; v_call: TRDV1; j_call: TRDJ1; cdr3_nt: TGTGCTCTTGGGGAGATGGGCCTCCTACGAGGATCGGAGTCGGTCGATAAACTCATCTTT; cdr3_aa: CALGEMGLLRGSESVDKLIF
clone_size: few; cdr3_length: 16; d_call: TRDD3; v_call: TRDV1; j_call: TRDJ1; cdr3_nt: TGTGCTCTTGGGGAACTCGGGTCAAGGGGGATCTTCAAACTCATCTTT; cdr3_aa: CALGELGSRGIFKLIF
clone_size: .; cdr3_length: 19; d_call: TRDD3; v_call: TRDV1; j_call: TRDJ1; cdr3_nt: TGTGCTCTTGGGGAACTCCTCCCGTACTGGGGGATACCGACCGATAAACTCATCTTT; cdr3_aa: CALGELLPYWGIPTDKLIF
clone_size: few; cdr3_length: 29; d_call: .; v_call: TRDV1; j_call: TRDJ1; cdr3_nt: TGTGCTCTTGGGCCCCAACAGTCCTACTTCCTTCCTACCCTAGGGGAGACTGGGGGACCCGGGGTCTTCACCGATAAACTCATCTTT; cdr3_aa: CALGPQQSYFLPTLGETGGPGVFTDKLIF
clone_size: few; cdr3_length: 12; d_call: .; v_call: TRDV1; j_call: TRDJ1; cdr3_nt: TGTGCTCTTGGGGAACAACGGGATAAACTCATCTTT; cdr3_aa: CALGEQRDKLIF
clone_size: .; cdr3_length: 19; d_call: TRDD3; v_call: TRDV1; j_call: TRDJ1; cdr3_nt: TGTGCTCTTGGGGACGACTTCCTACCACTGGGGGATAAGCCCGATAAACTCATCTTT; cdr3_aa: CALGDDFLPLGDKPDKLIF
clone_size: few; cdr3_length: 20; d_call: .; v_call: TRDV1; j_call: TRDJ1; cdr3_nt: TGTGCTCTTGGGGAACTTTCGGCCCACGCCTACCTGGGAAGCACCGATAAACTCATCTTT; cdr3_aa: CALGELSAHAYLGSTDKLIF
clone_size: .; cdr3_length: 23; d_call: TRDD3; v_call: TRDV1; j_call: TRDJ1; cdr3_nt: TGTGCTCTTGGGGAATTGATCGGGCCCTTTCCGTACTGGGGGATACGAACGACCGATAAACTCATCTTT; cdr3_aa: CALGELIGPFPYWGIRTTDKLIF
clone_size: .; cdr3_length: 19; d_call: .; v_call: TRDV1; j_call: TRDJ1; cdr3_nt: TGTGCTCTTGGGGAATACCCTCATAAACTACTAAGCTACACCGATAAACTCATCTTT; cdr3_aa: CALGEYPHKLLSYTDKLIF
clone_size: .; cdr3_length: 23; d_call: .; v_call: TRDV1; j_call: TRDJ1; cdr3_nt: TGTGCTCTTGGGGAACTCAGTACCTCCCCCCTTGGACCCTACACGGTACTCACCGATAAACTCATCTTT; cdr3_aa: CALGELSTSPLGPYTVLTDKLIF
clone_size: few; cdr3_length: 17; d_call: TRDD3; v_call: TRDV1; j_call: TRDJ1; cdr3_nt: TGTGCTCTTGGGGAACCGGCCGGGGCTGGGGGTAACGATAAACTCATCTTT; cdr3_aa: CALGEPAGAGGNDKLIF
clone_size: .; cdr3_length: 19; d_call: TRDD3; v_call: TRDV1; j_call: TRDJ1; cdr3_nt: TGTGCTCTTGGGGAACTAGGCCTGGGGGATACTTCGCCCCTTACTAAACTCATCTTT; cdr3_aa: CALGELGLGDTSPLTKLIF
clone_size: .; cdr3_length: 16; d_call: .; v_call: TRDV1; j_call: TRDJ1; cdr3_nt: TGTGCTCTTGGGGATCCCTCCTTACCTCCCACCGATAAACTCATCTTT; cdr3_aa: CALGDPSLPPTDKLIF
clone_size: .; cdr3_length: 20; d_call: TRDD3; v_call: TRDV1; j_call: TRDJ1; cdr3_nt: TGTGCTCTTGGGGAACTCTACGATGGGGGATACGGGACATCCACCGATAAACTCATCTTT; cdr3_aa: CALGELYDGGYGTSTDKLIF
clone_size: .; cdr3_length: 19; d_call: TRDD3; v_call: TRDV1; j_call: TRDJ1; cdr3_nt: TGTGCTCTTGGGGTCGAAGAGAGACTGGGGGATACGAAGACCGATAAACTCATCTTT; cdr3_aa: CALGVEERLGDTKTDKLIF
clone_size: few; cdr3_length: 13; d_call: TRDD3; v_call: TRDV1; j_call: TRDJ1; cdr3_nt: TGTGCTCTTGGGTCGCCTGGGGGACAGAAACTCATCTTT; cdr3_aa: CALGSPGGQKLIF
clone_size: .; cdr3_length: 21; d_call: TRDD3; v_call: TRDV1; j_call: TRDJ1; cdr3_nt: TGTGCTCTTGGGGAACTACCACTTCCTTGTACTGGGGGATATGGCACCGATAAACTCATCTTT; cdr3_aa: CALGELPLPCTGGYGTDKLIF